Sequencing of this TCR beta chain was carried out in a study of vaccination effects on CD4 cells after COVID-19. The protocol was immunoSEQ multiplex PCR, while the TCRdb copy is restricted to in-frame clones and leaves out a portion. In the table there are 40,000 to 45,000 clones, around 68% of which are singletons. V was pared by 4 bases and J by 4 bases, with 8 bases between. Germline V gene sequence: CDR1 SGHRS, CDR2 YFSETQ. The CDR3 extends over 12 amino acids. Before sequencing, viral peptide pools were used by the ViraFEST assay to expand antigen-specific CD4+ T cells. The culture ran for roughly 10 days before CD4+ T cells were isolated. Testing of the vaccine recipients showed negative nucleocapsid antibodies and no prior SARS-CoV-2 infection. In regard to this clone: What it recognizes is unknown.

This clonotype originated in a human donor who received a COVID-19 vaccine. This chain connects TRBV5-1 to TRBJ2-5; D call uncertain. The sample in question was CD4+ T cells from PBMCs cultured with HCoV-OC43 spike peptides, obtained before COVID-19 vaccination. Subset indicated: HCoV-OC43 spike overlapping peptide pool stimulation. The chain's CDR3 is CASSPTGETQYF. Written as DNA, the CDR3 is TGCGCCAGCAGCCCAACGGGAGAGACCCAGTACTTC.